This TCR beta chain was sequenced for a study of T cell changes during pregnancy in multiple sclerosis (dated by TCRdb to the late 2010s). Regarding the research as a whole: In women with multiple sclerosis, the researchers looked at how the T cell repertoire shifted as pregnancy progressed.

From the cysteine up to the phenylalanine, the CDR3 has a length of 16 residues. The CDR3 DNA has 48 bases and is translated from base 1. The germline V end is reduced by 6 bases and the J end by 3 bases; junction bases left unmatched: 5. As encoded in the germline V gene, CDR1 is SGDLS while CDR2 is YYNGEE. Library prep was done by the immunoSEQ multiplex PCR assay. TCRdb limited this immuneACCESS table to in-frame rearrangements with V and J called. A share of clones is missing; checked studies link under half to unresolved V genes, and the rest is unexplained. The sample includes 35,000 to 55,000 clones, with almost 90% observed a single time. The top ten hold about 4.5% of the sample. Concerning this clone: It lacks a known antigen. No base quality values were provided; no much bigger clone lies one nucleotide off.

The material sequenced was peripheral blood, taken in the second trimester of pregnancy. The chain is made from TRBV9 and TRBJ2-1, with 14 middle bases fitting TRBD2. The TCR sequence derives from a female donor in good health, enrolled as a control in a pregnancy study. The DNA reads as follows: TGTGCCAGCAAAGGACTAGCGGGAGGTAGCTACAATGAGCAGTTCTTC. The encoded protein is CASKGLAGGSYNEQFF.